The clone carrying this T cell receptor beta chain was observed many times. Its matching antigen is unknown. In TCRdb, the reads were re-called with MiXCR into one record per CDR3 protein. The sample has 200,000 to 250,000 distinct CDR3 sequences, over 9% seen once. The data were obtained in a study of T cell repertoires in cytomegalovirus infection. Overall study: CMV infection plus the matching HLA type was flagged by public TCR beta signatures.

General study results and limits: Clonotypes of TCR beta that were HLA-C-restricted and CMV-specific dominated the ex vivo response. Accumulated public TCR beta family frequency recognized individuals carrying CMV together with the relevant HLA.

The sequenced sample consisted of PBMCs. This sequence was found in a human donor in good health (CMV status not recorded). Some clones in this sample may be carry-over from other donors' samples.

The CDR3 region is CASARTGTYNEQFF. The CDR3 DNA reads TGTGCCAGCGCACGGACAGGGACCTACAATGAGCAGTTCTTC. The chain employs TRBV6-2 or TRBV6-3 and TRBJ2-1; 8 bases are shared with TRBD1. The germline gives CDR1 MNHEY, CDR2 SVGEGT. V lost 8 bases and J lost 2; bases outside the gene matches: 5. CDR3 length: 14 residues.